These T cell receptor beta chains were read from a single sample in a study of blood T cell repertoires in COVID-19. Using immunoSEQ multiplex PCR, the repertoire was profiled, and TCRdb retains in-frame clones only, with some absent. The sample records 200,000 to 250,000 clones, approximately 85% being singletons. The material sequenced was PBMCs or T cells enriched from blood (not recorded which). These receptors all stem from a woman between 45 and 60 years old who had recovered from COVID-19. CDR3s include the opening cysteine and the closing phenylalanine or tryptophan. D genes are given only for firm matches. Part of the rows lack a size; the others show once, few, many or a class for expanded clones.

clone_size	j_call	v_call	cdr3_length	d_call	cdr3_nt	cdr3_aa
-	TRBJ1-4	TRBV10-3	13	-	TGTGCCATCAGTGACGGAGTAACTGAAAAACTGTTTTTT	CAISDGVTEKLFF
-	TRBJ2-1	TRBV29-1	19	TRBD2	TGCAGCGTTGAAGATGGGGGACTAGCGGGAGCCTATTCCTACAATGAGCAGTTCTTC	CSVEDGGLAGAYSYNEQFF
-	TRBJ1-2	TRBV28	12	TRBD1	TGTGCCATCGTCGGGACAGACTATGGCTACACCTTC	CAIVGTDYGYTF
-	TRBJ2-5	TRBV9	18	TRBD2	TGTGCCAGCAGCGTAGTGGATAGCGGGGGGGCTCGGCAAGAGACCCAGTACTTC	CASSVVDSGGARQETQYF
-	TRBJ2-6	TRBV7-2	16	-	TGTGCCAGCAGCTCCAAGGGGCTACCGGGGGCCAACGTCCTGACTTTC	CASSSKGLPGANVLTF
-	TRBJ2-7	TRBV7-9	17	TRBD1	TGTGCCAGCAGCCCTCTCTGGACAGGGGGGACCTCCTACGAGCAGTACTTC	CASSPLWTGGTSYEQYF
-	TRBJ2-5	TRBV7-3	16	-	TGTGCCAGCAGCTTAAGGGCCCCGGGGGTCCAAGAGACCCAGTACTTC	CASSLRAPGVQETQYF
-	TRBJ2-7	TRBV18	13	-	TGTGCCAGCTCACCTAACAGGGACTACGAGCAGTACTTC	CASSPNRDYEQYF
-	TRBJ2-1	TRBV7-3	21	TRBD2	TGTGCCAGCAGACCAAGCCTAAAGGGGCTAGCGGGAGCTAGTCGGGACAATGAGCAGTTCTTC	CASRPSLKGLAGASRDNEQFF
few	TRBJ2-7	TRBV4-1	15	-	TGCGCCAGCAGCCAAGAGTCACTTGGAGAGTACGAGCAGTACTTC	CASSQESLGEYEQYF